The 17 T cell receptor beta chains given below trace back to one sample, sequenced in a study of CD8+ T cells in alopecia areata (dated by TCRdb to the late 2010s). In light of the paper, this sample's time point label describes: more than three weeks on oral tofacitinib. This sample's treatment or condition label indicates: oral pan-JAK inhibitor, 5-10 mg twice daily. The library was produced with the immunoSEQ multiplex PCR assay. For TCR sequencing, RNA was extracted from every sample and reverse transcribed into cDNA to serve as template. The table was pulled from immuneACCESS by TCRdb, which kept in-frame rearrangements only. Such tables lose some clones; where checked, under half of the loss comes from unresolved V genes, and the rest has no known cause. This sample lists 170,000 or so clones; around 71% were detected once. The ten largest clonotypes hold approximately 0.91% of the sample.

Material: CD4+ T cells sorted from blood, obtained at week 4, from a patient treated with tofacitinib. The source is a human donor with alopecia areata.

The J gene is TRBJ2-5, the V gene TRBV14, with TRBD2 as a possible D gene (5 bases). The CDR3 sequence is 16 residues long. The V end lost 1 base, the J end lost 1 base, and 13 bases lay between the germline ends. Germline V gives CDR1 SGHDN, CDR2 FVKESK. For the CDR3, the DNA is TGTGCCAGCAGCCAAGGGAGGTTTGACGGCCAAGAGACCCAGTACTTC. Its protein product is CASSQGRFDGQETQYF. Combining the CDR3 with reference TRBV14 and TRBJ2-5 gives the whole variable domain EAGVTQFPSHSVIEKGQTVTLRCDPISGHDNLYWYRRVMGKEIKFLLHFVKESKQDESGMPNNRFLAERTGGTYSTLKVQPAELEDSGVYFCASSQGRFDGQETQYFGPGTRLLVL.

CDR3 DNA: TGTGCCTCTAGTAGCGGGGGAGGAGGAAAAAACATTCAGTACTTC. Protein sequence: CASSSGGGGKNIQYF. The genes are TRBV10-3 and TRBJ2-4; 9 nucleotides line up with TRBD2. Germline trimming cut 11 bases from V and 4 bases from J; bases unmatched to any gene: 12. This CDR3 has 15 amino acids. Germline V CDR1 and CDR2: ENHRY, SYGVKD.

The chain couples TRBV2 to TRBJ1-6; tentative D call: TRBD1 (5 bases). With 4 bases removed from V and 9 bases from J, the gap between germline ends came to 13 bases. This CDR3 comprises 14 residues. In germline, CDR1 is SNHLY, CDR2 FYNNEI. CDR3 residues: CASSGQPGSSPLHF. The CDR3, as DNA: TGTGCCAGCAGTGGTCAGCCAGGGAGTTCACCCCTCCACTTT.

V usage is TRBV7-8 and J usage is TRBJ1-1; 9 nucleotides agree with TRBD1. This CDR3 is 16 amino acids long. Trimming cost V 5 bases and J 1 base; bases outside gene matches: 8. Germline loops: CDR1 SGHVS, CDR2 FQNEAQ. CDR3 region: CASSVQGAIANTEAFF. The CDR3 DNA reads as TGTGCCAGCAGCGTACAGGGGGCGATCGCGAACACTGAAGCTTTCTTT.

The chain joins TRBV2 to TRBJ2-3; possible D gene TRBD1, 6 bases. The CDR3 runs 16 residues. V shed 5 bases and J shed 0 bases, with 15 bases lying between them. CDR1 is SNHLY and CDR2 is FYNNEI in the germline V gene. The CDR3: CASSPNWDTSTDTQYF. DNA for the CDR3: TGTGCCAGCAGTCCTAACTGGGACACTAGCACAGATACGCAGTATTTT.

The chain links TRBV18 to TRBJ1-5; D gene uncertain. Trimming stripped 3 bases from V and 10 bases from J, with 10 bases between. Germline assignment: CDR1 KGHSH and CDR2 LQKENI. The CDR3 consists of 12 residues. The CDR3 bases are TGTGCCAGCTCACCGGCCGAGGGCCCCCAGCATTTT. Residues: CASSPAEGPQHF. Full variable domain (remainder filled in from reference TRBV18 and TRBJ1-5): NAGVMQNPRHLVRRRGQEARLRCSPMKGHSHVYWYRQLPEEGLKFMVYLQKENIIDESGMPKERFSAEFPKEGPSILRIQQVVRGDSAAYFCASSPAEGPQHFGDGTRLSIL.

The chain joins TRBV15 to TRBJ1-1; D not certain. Trimming shortened V by 0 bases and J by 4 bases, and 6 bases separated the two germline ends. This CDR3 has 13 amino acids. CDR1 and CDR2 from the germline V gene are LNHNV and YYDKDF (reference sequence). Here the CDR3 reads CATSREGGTEAFF. CDR3 DNA sequence: TGTGCCACCAGCAGAGAGGGAGGCACTGAAGCTTTCTTT.

This chain joins TRBV2 and TRBJ1-5, with a weak D call TRBD1 (5 bases). The germline V gene encodes CDR1 SNHLY and CDR2 FYNNEI. The CDR3 is 17 residues long. V lost 1 base and J lost 2, with 15 bases in between. CDR3 sequence reads: CASSEEAVGVGNQPQHF. The CDR3, as DNA: TGTGCCAGCAGTGAAGAGGCAGTAGGGGTGGGCAATCAGCCCCAGCATTTT.

In its sample, this clone was seen once. The gene calls are TRBV6-1 and TRBJ2-7; a weak D match, TRBD2 (5 bases). V was cut by 7 bases and J by 3 bases, with 13 bases left in between. In germline, CDR1 is MNHNS, CDR2 SASEGT. CDR3 length equals 13 residues. For the CDR3, the DNA is TGTGCCAGCACCATCCTAGGGAGCTACGAGCAGTACTTC. It yields the protein CASTILGSYEQYF.

This clone is a singleton in its sample. This sequence joins TRBV9 and TRBJ2-4, with 13 bases matching TRBD2. J gave up 3 bases and V 3 bases, and 0 bases lay outside the gene matches. Germline V gene data show CDR1 as SGDLS and CDR2 as YYNGEE. CDR3 size: 15 residues. The CDR3 sequence is CASSGLAGGKNIQYF. Here the CDR3 DNA reads TGTGCCAGCAGCGGACTAGCGGGGGGCAAAAACATTCAGTACTTC.

The chain couples TRBV29-1 to TRBJ1-4; TRBD1 might be the D (6 bases). The V gene's germline CDR1 is SQVTM and CDR2 ANQGSEA. This CDR3 spans 15 amino acids. The V gene lost 5 bases and the J gene lost 0 bases, with 13 bases spanning the gap. CDR3 nucleotide sequence: TGCAGCGTTTCCCGGACAGCTGCAACTAATGAAAAACTGTTTTTT. This encodes CSVSRTAATNEKLFF. Full variable domain (outside the CDR3, taken from reference TRBV29-1 and TRBJ1-4): SAVISQKPSRDICQRGTSLTIQCQVDSQVTMMFWYRQQPGQSLTLIATANQGSEATYESGFVIDKFPISRPNLTFSTLTVSNMSPEDSSIYLCSVSRTAATNEKLFFGSGTQLSVL.

This chain joins TRBV29-1 and TRBJ2-1, with D tentatively TRBD1 (6 bases). CDR1 SQVTM and CDR2 ANQGSEA come from the germline V gene. V was clipped by 7 bases and J by 8 bases, with 15 bases between them. The CDR3 consists of 12 residues. The CDR3 bases are TGCAGCGAGTGGTCTCAGGGGTATGAGCAGTTCTTC. Residues: CSEWSQGYEQFF.

The chain combines TRBV11-2 with TRBJ2-1, with D maybe TRBD2 (5 bases). V gave up 3 bases and J gave up 4 bases, with 16 bases separating them. The CDR3 totals 16 residues. Germline loops: CDR1 SGHAT, CDR2 FQNNGV. The CDR3 is CASSFNLREPYNEQFF. The CDR3 DNA is TGTGCCAGCAGCTTTAACCTCCGGGAACCTTACAATGAGCAGTTCTTC.

This clone has a single count. The V call is TRBV9, the J call TRBJ1-3; D may be TRBD1 (5 bases). CDR3 size: 15 residues. Deletions cut 2 bases from V and 0 bases from J, with 9 bases between. Germline loops: CDR1 SGDLS, CDR2 YYNGEE. CDR3: CASSVGRGSGNTIYF. The CDR3 nucleotides read TGTGCCAGCAGCGTTGGTAGGGGCTCTGGAAACACCATATATTTT.

A few counts support this clone. The V and J genes are TRBV7-2 and TRBJ1-5; D is unresolved. Deletions cut 5 bases from V and 1 base from J, with 9 bases between. Per the germline V gene, CDR1 is SGHTA and CDR2 is FQGNSA. CDR3 length: 14 residues. Here the CDR3 reads CASSTQASNQPQHF. The CDR3 nucleotides are TGTGCCAGCAGCACCCAAGCGAGCAATCAGCCCCAGCATTTT.

In this sample, this clone turned up many times. J is TRBJ1-3 and V is TRBV5-4; D gene uncertain. CDR1 is SGHNT, CDR2 YYREEE, per germline (reference sequence). This CDR3 is 14 amino acids long. The V gene lost 3 bases and the J gene lost 0 bases, with 7 bases spanning the gap. DNA for the CDR3: TGTGCCAGCAGCTACGACCTCTCTGGAAACACCATATATTTT. Protein product: CASSYDLSGNTIYF.

This clone was observed a handful of times. This CDR3 is CATSRIGGELEQYF. The CDR3 nucleotides read TGTGCCACCAGCCGAATTGGAGGGGAGCTCGAGCAGTACTTC. V gene TRBV15 combines with J gene TRBJ2-7; maybe TRBD2 (6 bases). Trimming took off 5 bases at V and 6 bases at J, with 17 bases between the two ends. The CDR3 extends over 14 amino acids. Germline V gives CDR1 LNHNV, CDR2 YYDKDF (reference sequence).